This T cell receptor (beta chain) was identified in a study of graft-versus-host responses after intestinal transplantation (dated by TCRdb to about 2021). With respect to the entire study: The transplants that recipients received were multivisceral, liver-intestinal, or isolated intestinal. Every recipient was given anti-thymocyte globulin induction, then maintenance tacrolimus and steroids for two to three years. After intestinal transplantation, graft-versus-host and host-versus-graft alloreactive T cell clones were followed in the graft, circulation and bone marrow using bulk TCR-beta CDR3 sequencing. To identify alloreactive clones, pre-transplant mixed lymphocyte reaction products were sequenced and then compared with unstimulated pre-transplant donor and recipient T cells. The cohort enrolled under 25 intestinal transplant recipients including one retransplant, and a few patients lacking pretransplant specimens were excluded. A peak of at least 4% donor T cells among recipient peripheral blood mononuclear cells was the definition used for donor T cell macrochimerism. Rather than going through the commercial service, samples from a few later patients were sequenced in-house on an Illumina MiSeq and processed with MiXCR. Study-level results and caveats: Peak levels of circulating GvH clones were associated with declines in HvG clones early after transplant. GvH clones were detected in recipient bone marrow, and some appeared earlier in ileal mucosa or blood, consistent with an intestinal mucosal origin. In the allografts of patients with donor T cell macrochimerism, GvH to HvG T cell clonal ratios were high. The relatively low number and heterogeneity of intestinal transplant patients limited the conclusions.

V is reduced by 6 bases and J by 6 bases, leaving a spacing of 12 bases between them. The germline V gene supplies CDR1 MNHEY and CDR2 SVGAGI. Reading from cysteine to phenylalanine, the CDR3 counts 13 amino acids. Only the CDR3 region is kept as DNA, spanning 39 bases read in frame from base 1. About this clone: The target of this receptor is not known. Base qualities are not recorded, but no much larger clone differs from it by a single base.

Library prep was done by the immunoSEQ multiplex PCR assay. Adaptive Biotechnologies carried out high-throughput TCR-beta CDR3 sequencing of genomic DNA for most patients. Per the authors' processing: TCR sequencing data were retrieved from Adaptive's ImmunoSEQ software for about 17 patients, whereas a few other patients were processed with MiXCR and VDJtools. CDR3 nucleotide sequences shared between donor and recipient were removed because their origin could not be assigned. At least 2-fold expansion over unstimulated cells and a minimum CFSE-low frequency of 0.002% (template counts) or 0.001% (read counts) were required for clones to be classified as alloreactive. Clones were considered mappable if detected in sequenced pre-transplant spleen, lymph node, or MLR CFSE-low populations of the donor or recipient. The cumulative frequency of alloreactive clones was calculated as a percentage of all sequences, weighted by copy number. This is the immuneACCESS table as TCRdb keeps it, with only in-frame sequences that have V and J called. A part of the clones is gone; compared with another copy, unresolved V genes explain less than half, and the rest is unexplained. D and trimming come from the DNA, and the V and J calls and clone size come from that table. The sample contains tens of thousands of clones, 91% of them found a single time. The top ten hold approximately 5.1% of the sample.

Blood samples were collected up to 4 times in the first month after transplant and then at least monthly when available. The sequenced sample was PBMCs, obtained 650 to 680 days after intestinal transplant. Recombination linked TRBV6-5 to TRBJ1-5; no D gene call is confident. The clonotype comes from a human patient who received an intestinal transplant, so some T cells may come from the graft donor. The CDR3 reads as follows: CASSPDAGQPQHF. The DNA sequence follows: TGTGCCAGCAGCCCCGACGCCGGTCAGCCCCAGCATTTT.